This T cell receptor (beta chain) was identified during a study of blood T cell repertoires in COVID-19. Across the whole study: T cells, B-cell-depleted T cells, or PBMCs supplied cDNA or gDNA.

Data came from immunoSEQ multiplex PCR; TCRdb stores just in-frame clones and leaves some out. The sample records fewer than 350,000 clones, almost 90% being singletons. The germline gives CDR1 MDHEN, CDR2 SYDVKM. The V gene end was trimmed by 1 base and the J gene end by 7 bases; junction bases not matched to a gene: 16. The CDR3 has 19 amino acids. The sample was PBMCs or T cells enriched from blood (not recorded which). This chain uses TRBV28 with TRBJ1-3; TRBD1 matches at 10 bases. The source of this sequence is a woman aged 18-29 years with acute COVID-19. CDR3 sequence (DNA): TGTGCCAGCAGTTTATACCTGGGACAGGGGCAGCGTTATAGGAACACCATATATTTT. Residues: CASSLYLGQGQRYRNTIYF.